What follows describes a single T cell receptor beta chain. As yet, its antigen is unknown. Sequenced by immunoSEQ multiplex PCR; TCRdb stores in-frame clones only, minus some. The table lists about 200,000 clones, 85% to 95% of them singletons. The data were obtained in a study of T cell responses to AZD1222 COVID-19 vaccine. Study-level results: White British donors predominated, females outnumbered males, and clonal diversity was possibly underestimated. Repertoire samples came only from after the peak T cell response.

Germline V lookup: CDR1 MGHRA, CDR2 YSYEKL. Trimming at V came to 3 bases and at J to 3 bases, leaving 5 bases not matched to a gene. The CDR3 is 14 amino acids. The source material was peripheral blood, sampled 28 days after the second dose of the MenACWY control vaccine. This sequence joins TRBV4-1 and TRBJ2-7, with TRBD1 matching over 7 bases. The receptor's source is an adult who received the MenACWY meningococcal vaccine as a control. In DNA, the CDR3 is TGCGCCAGCAGCCAGGCCGGGACAGACTACGAGCAGTACTTC. Translation: CASSQAGTDYEQYF.